What follows describes a single T cell receptor (beta chain). No cognate antigen has been identified for it. Per-nucleotide qualities are absent, and no much larger clonotype sits a single base away. The data stem from a study of PD-1 blockade in classical Hodgkin lymphoma (dated by TCRdb to 2018 to 2021). About the study as a whole: Nivolumab dosing was 3 mg/kg intravenously every 2 weeks, continuing until either disease progression or unacceptable toxicity. A peripheral blood immune signature of response to PD-1 blockade in classical Hodgkin lymphoma was defined using TCR beta sequencing and CyTOF.

The Qiagen DNeasy kit was used to extract genomic DNA both from unsorted PBMCs and from the negatively selected CD4+ and CD8+ fractions. TCR beta CDR3 regions were subjected to amplification by immunoSEQ multiplex PCR with primers that anneal to V and J segments. A synthetic immune receptor repertoire was used to minimize amplification bias, and any residual bias was removed computationally once sequencing was done. Regarding the original processing steps: Repertoire diversity was quantified as the Shannon entropy index using custom Python scripts. Unsorted, CD4+ and CD8+ repertoires were examined separately, except in combined analyses, for which CD4+ and CD8+ sequences were merged in silico. A clone was considered expanded if an increase in frequency of at least 2-fold after treatment relative to C1D1 was found, and a pseudocount of 0.5 was applied to clones undetected at baseline. Singleton clones were defined as clones with 0 or 1 copy at C1D1, and non-singleton clones were defined as clones with 2 or more copies. Clones expanded in unsorted samples were labelled as CD4+, CD8+ or unknown by matching protein sequences in sorted samples from the same patient. Wilcoxon tests were applied to paired samples to test diversity changes from C1D1 to C4D1. TCRdb obtained this table from immuneACCESS and retained in-frame rearrangements with V and J assigned. These tables miss some clones; where compared with another copy, unresolved V genes account for less than half of the shortfall, and the remainder is unexplained. V and J calls and clone size are given by that table; D and trimming were obtained from the DNA. The sample profile shows 50,000 to 75,000 clones; approximately 92% of them were found once. The ten most abundant clones make up 15% of the sample.

The sample's time point label, in plain terms: cycle 1 day 1 (C1D1), immediately before nivolumab initiation. Every trial patient had relapsed following autologous stem cell transplantation, and prior brentuximab vedotin exposure was what differed among cohorts A, B and C. The trial cohort was composed of over 50 patients with relapsed/refractory classical Hodgkin lymphoma, for whom complete response, partial response or progressive disease was recorded as best overall response. Single-agent nivolumab was administered to trial patients in the multi-cohort phase II CheckMate 205 trial. An independent review committee assessed best overall response by applying the 2007 International Working Group response criteria. Trial PBMCs were collected immediately before nivolumab initiation (C1D1) and during therapy at cycle 2 day 1 and cycle 4 day 1. Peripheral blood was collected in 8 mL Vacutainer Cell Preparation Tubes, from which PBMCs were isolated by centrifugation and then cryopreserved.

General findings and caveats noted by the study authors: Baseline TCR diversity was reported to be lower in newly diagnosed patients than in healthy donors and to be lower still in relapsed/refractory patients. A significant rise by C4D1 was seen in CD4+ but not CD8+ TCR diversity (p=0.0027 vs p=0.16), with the rise being most apparent in complete responders (p=0.02). Only a single clinical trial cohort was studied, and what caused the repertoire differences, possibly disease activity or prior therapy, remained undefined. Baseline diversity similar to that of newly diagnosed patients was observed in trial patients achieving complete response, whereas significantly lower diversity was observed in partial responders and progressors. Patients starting nivolumab less than 1 year after ASCT had lower diversity and were excluded from later analyses to avoid confounding by immune reconstitution.

Germline trimming amounts to 4 bases on V and 1 base on J, with 1 as the count of junction bases outside the gene matches. Taken from cysteine to phenylalanine, the CDR3 has 13 residues. The entry retains the CDR3 DNA only, 39 bases that are in frame from base 1. The germline V gene encodes CDR1 SGHRS and CDR2 YFSETQ. This chain is built from TRBV5-1 and TRBJ2-5, and 7 junction bases match TRBD2. The clonotype comes from a human donor with classical Hodgkin lymphoma. The sample in question was peripheral blood mononuclear cells (PBMCs), obtained at baseline. CDR3 protein: CASSLAVQETQYF. The bases are TGCGCCAGCAGCCTAGCGGTCCAAGAGACCCAGTACTTC. With the portions outside the CDR3 filled from the reference TRBV5-1 and TRBJ2-5 genes, the complete variable region becomes KAGVTQTPRYLIKTRGQQVTLSCSPISGHRSVSWYQQTPGQGLQFLFEYFSETQRNKGNFPGRFSGRQFSNSRSEMNVSTLELGDSALYLCASSLAVQETQYFGPGTRLLVL.